This T cell receptor beta chain comes out of a study of neoadjuvant anti-PD-1 for oral cavity cancer. V lost 3 bases and J 3 bases, leaving 13 bases between the germline ends. The CDR3 loop spans 14 amino acids. Germline V gene sequence: CDR1 SGDLS, CDR2 YYNGEE. Indicated time point: after neoadjuvant nivolumab, at surgical resection. The table lists this clone with a few counts. Method: immunoSEQ multiplex PCR; TCRdb's copy keeps in-frame clones and lacks some. The table has approximately 23,000 clones, 40% to 50% seen once. The receptor comes from a person aged 35-79 years with oral cavity squamous cell carcinoma. This chain links TRBV9 with TRBJ2-7; perhaps TRBD2 as D (6 bases). The material was tumor tissue, obtained after nivolumab (anti-PD-1) treatment. Here the CDR3 reads CASSAEGLSYEQYF. CDR3 nucleotides: TGTGCCAGCAGCGCAGAGGGACTGAGCTACGAGCAGTACTTC.